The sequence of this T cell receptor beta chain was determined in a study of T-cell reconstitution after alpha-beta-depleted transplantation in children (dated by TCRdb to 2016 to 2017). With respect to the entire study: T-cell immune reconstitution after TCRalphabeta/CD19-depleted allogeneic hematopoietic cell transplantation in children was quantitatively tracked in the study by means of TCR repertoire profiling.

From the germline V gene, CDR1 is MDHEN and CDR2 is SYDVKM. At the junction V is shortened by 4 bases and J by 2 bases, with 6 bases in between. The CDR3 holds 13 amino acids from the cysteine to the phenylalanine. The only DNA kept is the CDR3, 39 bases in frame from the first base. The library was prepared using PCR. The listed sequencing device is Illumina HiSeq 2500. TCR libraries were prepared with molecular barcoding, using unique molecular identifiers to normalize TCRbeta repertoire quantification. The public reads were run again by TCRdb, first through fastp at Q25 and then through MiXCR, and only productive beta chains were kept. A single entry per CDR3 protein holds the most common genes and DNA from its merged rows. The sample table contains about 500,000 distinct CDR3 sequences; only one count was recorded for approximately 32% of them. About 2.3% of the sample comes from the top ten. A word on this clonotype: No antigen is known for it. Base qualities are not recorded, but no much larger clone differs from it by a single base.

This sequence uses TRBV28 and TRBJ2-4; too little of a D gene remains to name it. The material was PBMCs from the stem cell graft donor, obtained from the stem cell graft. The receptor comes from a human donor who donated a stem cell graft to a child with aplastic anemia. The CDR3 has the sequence CASSSRPKNIQYF. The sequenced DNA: TGTGCCAGCAGTTCCAGGCCCAAAAACATTCAGTACTTC.